This T cell receptor beta chain was recorded in a study of control samples from healthy donors and cancer patients. Profiled with immunoSEQ multiplex PCR; TCRdb holds only in-frame clones, not every one. The sample records 70,000 to 75,000 clones, more than 75% being singletons. CDR3 length: 14 residues. The germline gives CDR1 LGHNA, CDR2 YNFKEQ. The V gene lost 2 bases and the J gene lost 5 bases, with 12 bases spanning the gap. The gene calls are TRBV4-2 and TRBJ2-5, with D possibly being TRBD2 (5 bases). The sequence was obtained from a woman between 50 and 59 years old in good health. The sequenced sample consisted of blood. The chain's CDR3 is CASSQNAGGETQYF. The CDR3 region has the DNA TGTGCCAGCAGCCAAAACGCAGGCGGGGAGACCCAGTACTTC.